This TCR beta chain came from a study of blood T cell repertoires in COVID-19. Study details: From the United States, Italy and Spain came samples of acute and convalescent COVID-19. PBMCs, B-cell-depleted T cells, or T cells were the source of the cDNA or gDNA that made up the material.

Original data processing: Reference gene primer amplification gave estimated nucleated cell counts. The assay was immunoSEQ multiplex PCR, and TCRdb's table has in-frame clones only and misses some. From that table come the V and J calls and clone size; the DNA was used to work out D and trimming. The sample records fewer than 250,000 clones, 80% being singletons. The germline CDR1 and CDR2 sequences are MNHEY and SVGEGT. This CDR3 comprises 12 residues. V shed 5 bases and J shed 6 bases, with 11 bases lying between them. The source is a man in his sixties with acute or convalescent COVID-19. Sequencing was performed on peripheral blood. The V gene is TRBV6-2 or TRBV6-3, the J gene TRBJ2-7; D remains ambiguous. In DNA, the CDR3 is TGTGCCAGCAGTCACCCCACTTCCGAGCAGTACTTC. Amino acids: CASSHPTSEQYF.